A single sample is the source of the 23 T cell receptor beta chains below, sequenced in a study of molecular identifiers for immune sequencing clone quantification. In TCRdb, the PCR reads were re-called with MiXCR into one record per CDR3 protein. There are about 630,000 distinct CDR3 sequences in the sample; roughly 27% occur only once, and 0.7% to 0.95% lies in the top ten. Sequenced input: naive CD8+ T cells from blood, with Jurkat cell RNA spiked in. The sample's subset: FACS-sorted CD8+CD4-CCR7+CD45RA+ naive T cells. The receptors derive from a human donor in good health. Some libraries in this study had Jurkat cell RNA spiked in.

The rearrangement joins TRBV7-9 to TRBJ2-1; 7 nucleotides line up with TRBD2. The ends lost 5 bases at V and 8 bases at J; junction bases unmatched: 12. Germline V gene sequence: CDR1 SEHNR, CDR2 FQNEAQ (reference sequence). The CDR3 consists of 15 residues. In DNA, the CDR3 is TGTGCCAGCAGCCTCCGGTTGGGGGGGAGGGATGAGCAGTTCTTC. Its protein is CASSLRLGGRDEQFF.

This clonotype appeared many times. V is TRBV4-3 and J is TRBJ2-3; 13 bases align to TRBD2. The V and J ends lost 2 bases and 4 bases, in that order; junction bases with no gene match: 3. CDR3 length: 16 amino acids. Per the germline V gene, CDR1 is LGHNA and CDR2 is YSLEER. CDR3 region: CASSQYGTSGADTQYF. CDR3 in DNA: TGCGCCAGCAGCCAATACGGGACTAGCGGGGCAGATACGCAGTATTTT.

For this clonotype: A read error may be the cause here, since a much bigger clone is one base away. The V and J genes are TRBV6-4 and TRBJ1-5; D uncertain. Trimming pared 11 bases from V and 1 base from J, leaving 6 bases between. In germline, CDR1 is MRHNA, CDR2 SNTAGT. The CDR3 is made up of 11 amino acids. CDR3 nucleotide sequence: TGTGCCGGGGTCAGCAATCAGCCCCAGCATTTT. This sequence encodes CAGVSNQPQHF.

CDR3 sequence reads: CSARDADWRDLVETQYF. DNA for the CDR3: TGCAGTGCTAGAGATGCGGACTGGAGAGACTTGGTAGAGACCCAGTACTTC. The chain couples TRBV20-1 to TRBJ2-5; weak D call: TRBD2 (5 bases). This CDR3 spans 17 amino acids. Germline-derived CDR1 and CDR2 are DFQATT and SNEGSKA (reference sequence). The V end was cut by 0 bases, the J end by 4 bases, with 21 bases between.

The chain recombines TRBV6-1 with TRBJ2-7; D is unclear. The germline CDR1 and CDR2 sequences are MNHNS and SASEGT. Trimming removed 3 bases at V and 7 bases at J, with 16 bases between. CDR3 length: 14 residues. CDR3 in DNA: TGTGCCAGCAGTGATCAAATATGGGTGGAGGAGCAGTACTTC. This gives the protein CASSDQIWVEEQYF.

This clonotype was counted at least ten times. V and J are TRBV7-9 and TRBJ2-7; perhaps D is TRBD1 or TRBD2 (5 bases each). Trimming shortened V by 3 bases and J by 3 bases, and 9 bases separated the two germline ends. The CDR3 covers 13 residues. Germline V gene data show CDR1 as SEHNR and CDR2 as FQNEAQ (reference sequence). The CDR3: CASSLGTYYEQYF. CDR3 coding DNA: TGTGCCAGCAGCTTGGGGACCTACTACGAGCAGTACTTC.

This clonotype was picked up many times. The chain recombines TRBV29-1 with TRBJ2-3, with TRBD2 matching 8 bases. V was clipped by 8 bases and J by 5 bases; unmatched bases: 12. Germline assignment: CDR1 SQVTM and CDR2 ANQGSEA. This CDR3 comprises 14 residues. In DNA form, the CDR3 reads TGCAGCTCGGGGGGGCGGGGGGTTGGAGATACGCAGTATTTT. It codes for CSSGGRGVGDTQYF.

This chain uses TRBV13 with TRBJ2-6; 10 bases are shared with TRBD1. Germline CDR1 PRHDT, CDR2 FYEKMQ (reference sequence). The J segment lost 2 bases and the V segment lost 5 bases, leaving 9 bases of the junction unmatched. The length of the CDR3 is 18 residues. The CDR3 loop is CASSIPGQGFPGANVLTF. The CDR3 DNA is TGTGCCAGCAGCATACCGGGACAGGGGTTCCCTGGGGCCAACGTCCTGACTTTC.

The V gene is TRBV30, the J gene TRBJ2-7, with D unresolved. Germline V gives CDR1 GTSNPN, CDR2 SVGIG (reference sequence). The CDR3 sequence is 13 residues long. The V and J ends lost 0 bases and 2 bases respectively, with 8 bases between them. Here the CDR3 reads CAWSVGLTYEQYF. The CDR3 DNA reads TGTGCCTGGAGTGTCGGGTTAACCTACGAGCAGTACTTC.

This clonotype was picked up many times. The chain has TRBV5-1 and TRBJ2-5; no definite D call. V shed 0 bases and J shed 2 bases, with 8 bases lying between them. Germline V lookup: CDR1 SGHRS, CDR2 YFSETQ. The CDR3 contains 14 residues. The CDR3 DNA reads TGCGCCAGCAGCTTGGGCTACTTTCAAGAGACCCAGTACTTC. Translation gives CASSLGYFQETQYF. Complete variable domain (other parts from reference TRBV5-1 and TRBJ2-5): KAGVTQTPRYLIKTRGQQVTLSCSPISGHRSVSWYQQTPGQGLQFLFEYFSETQRNKGNFPGRFSGRQFSNSRSEMNVSTLELGDSALYLCASSLGYFQETQYFGPGTRLLVL.

A note on this clonotype: Just one base apart from a much larger clone, this may be a read error. V usage is TRBV20-1 and J usage is TRBJ2-1, with D hard to call. Germline V gene lookup returns CDR1 DFQATT and CDR2 SNEGSKA (reference sequence). The CDR3 runs 13 residues. Between the trimmed V and J ends, which lost 3 bases and 9 bases, there was a span of 15 bases. CDR3 sequence: CSARLQSLGEQFF. In nucleotides, the CDR3 is TGCAGTGCTAGGTTGCAGAGCCTAGGTGAGCAGTTCTTC.

This clonotype was detected many times. V gene TRBV7-9 combines with J gene TRBJ2-4; D is undetermined. The CDR3 has 16 residues. Germline V gene lookup returns CDR1 SEHNR and CDR2 FQNEAQ (reference sequence). V was pared by 0 bases and J by 5 bases, with 14 bases between. The CDR3 DNA reads as TGTGCCAGCAGCTTAGCCCATTCCAGTGCGGAAAACATTCAGTACTTC. This translates into CASSLAHSSAENIQYF.

With regard to this clonotype: The junction does not match germline at one end; this may be a read error. The V call is TRBV7-3, the J call TRBJ2-3; TRBD2 agrees at 8 bases. CDR3 length: 17 residues. Per the germline V gene, CDR1 is SGHTA and CDR2 is FQGTGA. DNA of the CDR3: TGTGCCCGCAGCTTAATGGCGGGGGGCGAATACACAGATACGCAGTATTTT. It encodes CARSLMAGGEYTDTQYF.

In this sample, this clonotype turned up many times. This chain uses TRBV6-2 or TRBV6-3 with TRBJ1-5, with TRBD1 matching 8 bases. The CDR3 totals 15 residues. The germline gives CDR1 MNHEY, CDR2 SVGEGT. The V segment lost 5 bases and the J segment 6 bases; nucleotides outside the gene matches: 9. The CDR3 sequence: CASSIGTGGGQPQHF. The CDR3 nucleotides are TGTGCCAGCAGTATAGGTACAGGGGGTGGTCAGCCCCAGCATTTT.

This clonotype was picked up many times. The chain recombines TRBV30 with TRBJ2-7; 11 nucleotides align to TRBD2. The junction had 8 bases not matched to a gene; V was cut back by 2 bases and J by 2 bases. The germline V gene encodes CDR1 GTSNPN and CDR2 SVGIG (reference sequence). The CDR3 consists of 16 residues. This CDR3 is CAWSTYFSGRAYEQYF. For the CDR3, the DNA is TGTGCCTGGAGTACATACTTTAGCGGGAGGGCCTACGAGCAGTACTTC.

In this sample, this clonotype turned up many times. The V and J genes are TRBV2 and TRBJ2-7, with 8 bases fitting TRBD1. The V gene end was trimmed by 0 bases and the J gene end by 5 bases; junction bases not matched to a gene: 15. Germline CDR1 and CDR2: SNHLY and FYNNEI. This CDR3 has 18 residues. The CDR3 here is CASSEALVSTGAYDEQYF. CDR3 coding DNA: TGTGCCAGCAGTGAAGCGCTTGTCTCGACAGGGGCCTACGACGAGCAGTACTTC.

A single count supports this clonotype. A much bigger clone sits one base away, suggesting this may be a read error. This chain connects TRBV28 to TRBJ1-6; D is undetermined. The CDR3 has 13 amino acids. Germline V gene lookup returns CDR1 MDHEN and CDR2 SYDVKM. In DNA form, the CDR3 reads TGTGCCGGCAGTCCCTCTTCCCGTACCCCCCTCCACTTT. Protein sequence: CAGSPSSRTPLHF.

As concerns this clonotype: One junction end does not reproduce the germline sequence, and a read error may be involved. The chain uses TRBV27 and TRBJ2-2, with D perhaps being TRBD1 or TRBD2 (5 bases each). In germline, CDR1 is MNHEY, CDR2 SMNVEV (reference sequence). The CDR3 is made up of 13 amino acids. The CDR3 nucleotides are TGTGCCGGCAGGGAGCTCGGCACCGGGGAGCTGTTTTTT. Translating gives CAGRELGTGELFF.

The chain joins TRBV2 to TRBJ1-4, with D maybe TRBD1 (6 bases). The V and J ends lost 6 bases and 8 bases respectively, with 19 bases between them. Germline-derived CDR1 and CDR2 are SNHLY and FYNNEI. The CDR3 consists of 15 residues. The CDR3 sequence is CASRDPMQGWEKLFF. The CDR3 coding sequence is TGTGCCAGCAGGGATCCCATGCAGGGGTGGGAAAAACTGTTTTTT.

The genes are TRBV4-3 and TRBJ1-6; unclear D gene. V was shortened by 0 bases and J by 8 bases, with 8 bases between the two germline ends. CDR1 and CDR2 (germline): LGHNA, YSLEER. The CDR3 length is 14 residues. As DNA, the CDR3 is TGCGCCAGCAGCCAAGATAGGAGGGATTCACCCCTCCACTTT. This codes for CASSQDRRDSPLHF.

This clonotype was recorded many times. The J gene is TRBJ2-7, the V gene TRBV7-2; no clear D. CDR1 and CDR2 (germline): SGHTA, FQGNSA. The CDR3 sequence is 14 residues long. V dropped 5 bases and J dropped 0 bases, with 11 bases sitting between them. The CDR3 reads CASSPMALSYEQYF. The CDR3 DNA reads TGTGCCAGCAGCCCGATGGCACTCTCCTACGAGCAGTACTTC.

The genes are TRBV3-1 and TRBJ2-1; D possibly corresponds to TRBD1 (5 bases). CDR1 and CDR2 (germline): LGHDT, YNNKEL (reference sequence). Trimming cost V 1 base and J 5 bases, with 15 bases left between them. This CDR3 has 16 amino acids. The CDR3 is CASSQVSGNFDNEQFF. CDR3 nucleotides: TGTGCCAGCAGCCAAGTTTCAGGGAACTTTGACAATGAGCAGTTCTTC.

The count of this clonotype is one. A much bigger clone sits one base away, suggesting this may be a read error. This rearrangement joins TRBV7-2 to TRBJ2-5; D is perhaps TRBD2 (6 bases). V was cut by 8 bases and J by 11 bases, with 18 bases left in between. This CDR3 has 12 residues. Germline lookup yields CDR1 SGHTA and CDR2 FQGNSA. The CDR3 bases are TGTGCCAGCGGCTGGAACTCAGGGACTCAGTACTTC. It translates to CASGWNSGTQYF.